The 12 T cell receptor beta chains below come from one sample, sequenced in a study of cytomegalovirus exposure and HLA in healthy donors. In the PCR, 60 Vbeta and 13 Jbeta primers were used. Produced via immunoSEQ multiplex PCR; TCRdb's table is partial and in-frame only. This specimen shows 160,000 or so clones; the ten leading clones hold 2% to 2.5%. The material sequenced was PBMCs. Receptors originate from a man aged 30 to 45 in good health and CMV-seronegative.

This sequence joins TRBV10-3 and TRBJ2-1, with D perhaps TRBD1 (8 bases). This CDR3 has 14 amino acids. Germline V gene sequence: CDR1 ENHRY, CDR2 SYGVKD. Trimming pared 9 bases from V and 5 bases from J, leaving 17 bases between. The CDR3 region has the DNA TGTGCCATTCACAGGGGGGGACTCCACAATGAGCAGTTCTTC. As protein: CAIHRGGLHNEQFF.

The chain links TRBV15 to TRBJ2-1; 10 nucleotides align to TRBD2. From germline, CDR1 is LNHNV and CDR2 YYDKDF (reference sequence). Trimming took 2 bases from V and 14 from J; bases not matched to a gene: 6. The CDR3 covers 13 residues. As DNA, the CDR3 is TGTGCCACCAGCAGAACGAGCGGGAGGGCCGAGTTCTTC. Its protein is CATSRTSGRAEFF. Full variable domain (rest looked up from reference TRBV15 and TRBJ2-1): DAMVIQNPRYQVTQFGKPVTLSCSQTLNHNVMYWYQQKSSQAPKLLFHYYDKDFNNEADTPDNFQSRRPNTSFCFLDIRSPGLGDTAMYLCATSRTSGRAEFFGPGTRLTVL.

The chain links TRBV19 to TRBJ1-5, with D possibly matching TRBD1 (6 bases). CDR1 LNHDA and CDR2 SQIVND come from the germline V gene (reference sequence). CDR3 length equals 17 residues. V gave up 1 base and J gave up 0 bases, with 13 bases separating them. The CDR3 bases are TGTGCCAGTAGTATAGGGACGGACAGCTATAGCAATCAGCCCCAGCATTTT. Translated, it gives CASSIGTDSYSNQPQHF. The variable domain in full, with the rest retrieved from reference TRBV19 and TRBJ1-5, is DGGITQSPKYLFRKEGQNVTLSCEQNLNHDAMYWYRQDPGQGLRLIYYSQIVNDFQKGDIAEGYSVSREKKESFPLTVTSAQKNPTAFYLCASSIGTDSYSNQPQHFGDGTRLSIL.

The chain links TRBV5-1 to TRBJ1-3, with D maybe TRBD1 (5 bases). V was pared by 4 bases and J by 2 bases, with 10 bases between. The CDR3 is made up of 14 amino acids. CDR1 is SGHRS, CDR2 YFSETQ, per germline. The CDR3 region is CASSPEGAGNTIYF. The CDR3 DNA reads as TGCGCCAGCAGCCCTGAAGGGGCTGGAAACACCATATATTTT.

The V gene is TRBV6-1, the J gene TRBJ2-5, with D unresolved. Germline V lookup: CDR1 MNHNS, CDR2 SASEGT. V was clipped by 1 base and J by 5 bases, with 23 bases between them. The CDR3 runs 18 residues. Written as DNA, the CDR3 is TGTGCCAGCAGTGAAGGGCTCTCCGGGTTCGGATTAAAGGAGACCCAGTACTTC. Protein product: CASSEGLSGFGLKETQYF.

The rearrangement joins TRBV13 to TRBJ2-1, with 9 positions matching TRBD2. The trim removed 5 bases at V and 12 bases at J, leaving 14 bases unmatched. Germline assignment: CDR1 PRHDT and CDR2 FYEKMQ (reference sequence). The CDR3 extends over 15 amino acids. The CDR3 region is CASSTPGLSGGGQFF. CDR3 nucleotides: TGTGCCAGCAGCACCCCGGGGCTTAGCGGGGGTGGGCAGTTCTTC.

The chain combines TRBV2 with TRBJ1-6; TRBD1 might be the D (6 bases). CDR3 length: 13 residues. The V gene's germline CDR1 is SNHLY and CDR2 FYNNEI. The V and J ends lost 5 bases and 5 bases respectively, with 7 bases between them. In DNA form, the CDR3 reads TGTGCCAGCAGTTCAGGGGATAATTCACCCCTCCACTTT. Translation gives CASSSGDNSPLHF.

The V call is TRBV9, the J call TRBJ2-7; TRBD1 is a possible D gene (5 bases). Germline V CDR1 and CDR2: SGDLS, YYNGEE. Trimming took off 4 bases at V and 4 bases at J, with 15 bases between the two ends. This CDR3 comprises 14 residues. The chain's CDR3 is CASSHSTVGYEQYF. CDR3 DNA: TGTGCCAGCAGCCATTCGACAGTAGGGTACGAGCAGTACTTC.

The chain joins TRBV7-6 to TRBJ2-1; D perhaps matches TRBD2 (5 bases). Trimming stripped 2 bases from V and 7 bases from J, with 12 bases between. The CDR3 is 14 residues long. Per the germline V gene, CDR1 is SGHVS and CDR2 is FNYEAQ. CDR3 amino acids: CASSLTGTRNEQFF. The CDR3 DNA reads TGTGCCAGCAGCTTAACGGGAACAAGAAATGAGCAGTTCTTC.

The genes are TRBV4-3 and TRBJ1-2, with TRBD1 matching 7 bases. This CDR3 has 15 amino acids. Losses at the gene ends were 1 base for V and 4 bases for J; bases not matched to a gene: 6. Germline V gene data show CDR1 as LGHNA and CDR2 as YSLEER. CDR3 residues: CASSQGVGGSYGYTF. Here the CDR3 DNA reads TGCGCCAGCAGCCAAGGCGTAGGGGGCAGCTATGGCTACACCTTC.

The gene calls are TRBV19 and TRBJ2-4, with TRBD2 as a possible D gene (6 bases). Per the germline V gene, CDR1 is LNHDA and CDR2 is SQIVND (reference sequence). This CDR3 has 14 amino acids. The germline V and J ends were trimmed by 5 bases and 6 bases, with 14 bases remaining between them. Written as DNA, the CDR3 is TGTGCCAGTAGTCCGGAGGGTTTTGGAAACATTCAGTACTTC. Its protein product is CASSPEGFGNIQYF.

The chain employs TRBV7-3 and TRBJ2-5; 11 nucleotides align to TRBD2. Looked up from germline, CDR1 is SGHTA and CDR2 is FQGTGA. Unmatched junction bases numbered 4, after V lost 2 bases and J lost 5 bases. The CDR3 sequence is 15 residues long. In DNA form, the CDR3 reads TGTGCCAGCAGCTTAGGTCTAGCGGGAGGTGAGACCCAGTACTTC. This encodes CASSLGLAGGETQYF.